This paragraph covers one TCR beta chain sequence. The data originate from a study of blood T cell repertoires in COVID-19. Across the study: There were acute and convalescent COVID-19 samples, and they came from the United States, Italy and Spain. The analysed material was cDNA or gDNA that came from T cells, B-cell-depleted T cells, or PBMCs.

In the original analysis: For nucleated cells, counts were estimated from reference gene primer amplification. Assay: immunoSEQ multiplex PCR; the TCRdb copy retains only in-frame clones and omits some. That table gives V, J and clone size, and the DNA gave D and trimming. Of 120,000 to 150,000 clones listed, approximately 81% are singletons. Germline trimming cut 4 bases from V and 5 bases from J; bases unmatched to any gene: 11. The CDR3 has 15 amino acids. CDR1 is SQVTM and CDR2 is ANQGSEA in the germline V gene. This clonotype was obtained from a human donor with acute or convalescent COVID-19. The donor label of this sample is uncertain. Source material: peripheral blood. This chain joins TRBV29-1 and TRBJ1-1; the match to TRBD1 covers 9 bases. CDR3 in amino acids: CSVAPLDRGRTEAFF. CDR3 nucleotides: TGCAGCGTTGCCCCCTTGGACAGGGGAAGGACTGAAGCTTTCTTT.